This paragraph reports one T cell receptor (beta chain). Authors' processing steps: Reference gene primer amplification in the assay estimated nucleated cell counts. The table came from immunoSEQ multiplex PCR; TCRdb's copy has only in-frame clones and leaves some out. That table supplies the V and J calls and clone size; D and trimming were determined from the DNA. The sample yields about 260,000 clones, approximately 87% seen once. These data originate in a study of blood T cell repertoires in COVID-19. The CDR3 length is 14 residues. Germline CDR1 reads MNHEY; CDR2 reads SVGAGI. V was clipped by 6 bases and J by 4 bases; unmatched bases: 6.

The rearrangement links TRBV6-5 to TRBJ1-2; TRBD1 matches at 9 bases. The TCR comes from a man between 60 and 75 years old who had recovered from COVID-19. Sequencing was done on a sample of peripheral blood. Here the CDR3 reads CASRPPGQGYGYTF. In DNA form, the CDR3 reads TGTGCCAGCAGACCCCCGGGACAGGGCTATGGCTACACCTTC.